Following are 20 T cell receptor beta chains from one sample sequenced in a study of T cells expressing NK-cell markers. From the 5' RACE reads, TCRdb lists one entry per CDR3 protein and no DNA. The listing contains 90,000 to 130,000 distinct CDR3 sequences. Sequenced sample: blood T cells: a sorted CD56 or NKG2C T cell subset, CD4+ or CD8+ T cells, or bulk PBMC T cells (not recorded which). The receptors originated from a woman between 18 and 75 years old in good health.

The V call is TRBV5-1, the J call TRBJ2-1. Germline V gene data show CDR1 as SGHRS and CDR2 as YFSETQ. The CDR3 is 15 amino acids. The CDR3 sequence is CASSLEFATYNEQFF.

This chain connects TRBV11-2 to TRBJ2-1; there is no DNA to check the TCRdb D call of TRBD2. This CDR3 has 16 amino acids. The germline CDR1 and CDR2 sequences are SGHAT and FQNNGV. CDR3 loop: CASSPTIAGGSNEQFF.

The V gene is TRBV7-7, the J gene TRBJ2-3; TCRdb indicates TRBD1, and absent DNA this call remains unverified. In germline, CDR1 is SSHAT, CDR2 FNYEAQ (reference sequence). The CDR3 contains 13 residues. The CDR3 is CASSPLVADTQYF. Together with reference TRBV7-7 and TRBJ2-3, the CDR3 gives the full variable domain: GAGVSQSPRYKVTKRGQDVTLRCDPISSHATLYWYQQALGQGPEFLTYFNYEAQPDKSGLPSDRFSAERPEGSISTLTIQRTEQRDSAMYRCASSPLVADTQYFGPGTRLTVL.

The chain is built from TRBV21-1 and TRBJ2-7; without DNA, the TCRdb call of TRBD2 cannot be checked. TRBV21-1 counts as a pseudogene. There are 18 residues in the CDR3. The CDR3 reads CASSTSTGTGTSGYEQYF.

V is TRBV6-2 or TRBV6-3 and J is TRBJ2-3; TCRdb designates TRBD1, a call that cannot be tested without DNA. This CDR3 comprises 16 residues. CDR1 and CDR2 (germline): MNHEY, SVGEGT. CDR3 residues: CASSYLGTGVADTQYF.

This chain's CDR3 is CASDSLSSYNEQFF. J is TRBJ2-1 and V is TRBV6-1; TCRdb lists TRBD1, though no DNA is available to test this call. The CDR3 loop spans 14 amino acids. Per the germline V gene, CDR1 is MNHNS and CDR2 is SASEGT.

The V gene is TRBV28, the J gene TRBJ2-1; TCRdb's assignment of TRBD2 cannot be checked, as there is no DNA. The CDR3 loop spans 13 amino acids. Germline V lookup: CDR1 MDHEN, CDR2 SYDVKM. The CDR3 here is CATLAGDYNEQFF.

The rearrangement links TRBV20-1 to TRBJ1-1. This CDR3 comprises 14 residues. The germline V gene encodes CDR1 DFQATT and CDR2 SNEGSKA (reference sequence). CDR3 sequence reads: CSARVLRENTEAFF.

The rearrangement uses TRBV6-2 or TRBV6-3 and TRBJ2-5; TCRdb names TRBD2, which stays unverified in the absence of DNA. There are 17 residues in the CDR3. CDR1 and CDR2 from the germline V gene are MNHEY and SVGEGT. The CDR3 reads CASSHGGREGRVETQYF.

Here the CDR3 reads CASSPTFEGAQYF. V gene TRBV7-9 combines with J gene TRBJ2-5. The germline CDR1 and CDR2 sequences are SEHNR and FQNEAQ (reference sequence). The CDR3 is made up of 13 amino acids.

This chain joins TRBV12-3 or TRBV12-4 and TRBJ1-1. The CDR3 consists of 12 residues. The CDR3 is CASRSLGKEAFF.

The genes are TRBV6-6 and TRBJ2-3; as DNA is missing, the TRBD1 call by TCRdb cannot be tested. CDR3 length: 13 residues. Germline V gene sequence: CDR1 MNHNY, CDR2 SVGAGI (reference sequence). CDR3 sequence reads: CASTRGGTDTQYF.

The genes are TRBV6-5 and TRBJ1-1; the TRBD1 assignment by TCRdb is unverifiable without DNA. CDR1 and CDR2 (germline): MNHEY, SVGAGI. This CDR3 is 16 amino acids long. The CDR3 sequence is CASSYRLQGADTEAFF.

The chain couples TRBV6-1 to TRBJ2-4. This CDR3 contains 15 residues. Germline V lookup: CDR1 MNHNS, CDR2 SASEGT. The CDR3 loop reads CASSTVSLAKNIQYF.

This chain's CDR3 is CASTQALRNEQFF. The J gene is TRBJ2-1, the V gene TRBV7-9; TCRdb's D call, TRBD2, is unchecked because there is no DNA. Germline V gene data show CDR1 as SEHNR and CDR2 as FQNEAQ (reference sequence). The CDR3 extends over 13 amino acids.

The rearrangement uses TRBV6-1 and TRBJ2-1; lacking DNA, the TRBD1 call made by TCRdb goes unchecked. The CDR3 loop spans 15 amino acids. The germline V gene encodes CDR1 MNHNS and CDR2 SASEGT. CDR3 region: CASRENLGGLEEQFF.

The rearrangement uses TRBV20-1 and TRBJ2-7; TCRdb lists TRBD2, though no DNA is available to test this call. Germline V gives CDR1 DFQATT, CDR2 SNEGSKA (reference sequence). There are 12 residues in the CDR3. The CDR3: CSARASGREQYF.

This chain links TRBV5-4 with TRBJ2-2. Germline V gene lookup returns CDR1 SGHNT and CDR2 YYREEE (reference sequence). The CDR3 extends over 12 amino acids. CDR3 sequence reads: CASTVVTGELFF.

J is TRBJ2-1 and V is TRBV2; TCRdb lists TRBD2, though no DNA is available to test this call. Germline V gene lookup returns CDR1 SNHLY and CDR2 FYNNEI. The CDR3 extends over 14 amino acids. The CDR3 is CARNYYAGDNEQFF.

This chain uses TRBV7-8 with TRBJ2-1. CDR1 is SGHVS and CDR2 is FQNEAQ in the germline V gene. This CDR3 has 13 amino acids. The CDR3 reads CASSLGYANEQFF.